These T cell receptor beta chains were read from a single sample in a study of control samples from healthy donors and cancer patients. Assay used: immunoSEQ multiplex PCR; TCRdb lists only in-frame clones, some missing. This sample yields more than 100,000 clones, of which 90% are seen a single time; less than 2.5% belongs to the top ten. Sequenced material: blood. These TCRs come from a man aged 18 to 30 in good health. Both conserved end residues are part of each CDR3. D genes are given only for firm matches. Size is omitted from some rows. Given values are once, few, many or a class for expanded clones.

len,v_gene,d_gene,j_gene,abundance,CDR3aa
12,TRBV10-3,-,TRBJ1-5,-,CAISDGSGPQHF
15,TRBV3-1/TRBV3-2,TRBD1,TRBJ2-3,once,CASRDPGQGTDTQYF
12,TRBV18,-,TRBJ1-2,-,CASTASNYGYTF
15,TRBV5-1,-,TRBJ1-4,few,CASSLAGDLVEKLFF
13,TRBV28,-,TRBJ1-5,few,CATNGQRAQPQHF
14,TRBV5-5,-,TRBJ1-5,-,CASSLPASNQPQHF
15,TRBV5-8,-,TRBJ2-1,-,CASSLDLSSYNEQFF
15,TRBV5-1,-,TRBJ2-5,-,CASSPGGTGKEAQYF
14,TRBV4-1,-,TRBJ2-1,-,CASSSTIAENEQFF
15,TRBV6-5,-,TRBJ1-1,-,CASRKPGQKKGEAFF
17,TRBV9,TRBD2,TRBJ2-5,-,CASSETSGRERQETQYF
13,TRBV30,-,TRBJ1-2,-,CAWSVSDSLGYTF
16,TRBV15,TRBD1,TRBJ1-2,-,CATSRGGQGDTYGYTF
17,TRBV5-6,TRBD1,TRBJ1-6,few,CASSLVGSGQGSSPLHF
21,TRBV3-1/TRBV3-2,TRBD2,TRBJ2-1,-,CASSQDLVASGMPSSYNEQFF
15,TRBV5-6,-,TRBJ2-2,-,CASSLLQRGTGELFF
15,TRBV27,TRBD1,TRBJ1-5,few,CASSLLGQGNQPQHF
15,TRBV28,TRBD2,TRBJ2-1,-,CASRPSGNSYNEQFF